This is a list of T cell receptor beta chains from one sample in a study of T-cell reconstitution after alpha-beta-depleted transplantation in children. TCRdb redid the calling of the PCR reads with MiXCR, one entry per CDR3 protein. Of around 600,000 distinct CDR3 sequences in the sample, around a sixth were seen once. This material consisted of PBMCs from the stem cell graft donor, taken from the stem cell graft. The receptors shown here come from a human donor who donated a stem cell graft to a child with acute myeloid leukemia. The CDR3 runs from the conserved cysteine through the conserved F or W. D genes are given only for firm matches. Not every row has a clone size; where given, it reads once, few, many or a size class.

v_gene,d_gene,abundance,j_gene,CDR3nt,CDR3aa
TRBV11-1,-,-,TRBJ2-1,TGTGCCAGTCTCAATAGGGGCCCCTACAATGAGCAGTTCTTC,CASLNRGPYNEQFF
TRBV5-6,-,few,TRBJ2-2,TGTGCCAGCAGCTCGAGTCCTTCCGGAGGGACCGGGGAGCTGTTTTTT,CASSSSPSGGTGELFF
TRBV7-6,TRBD1,-,TRBJ2-2,TGTGCCAGCAGCTCCGAAGTGGACAGGGGGCTTGACACCGGGGAGCTGTTTTTT,CASSSEVDRGLDTGELFF
TRBV7-2,-,many,TRBJ2-1,TGTGCCAGCAGCTTAGAGGCCAGAGAGCAGTTCTTC,CASSLEAREQFF
TRBV18,-,-,TRBJ2-3,TGTGCCAGCTCACCACCGGAGGGGACAGATACGCAGTATTTT,CASSPPEGTDTQYF
TRBV29-1,-,few,TRBJ2-6,TGCAGCGTTTCACCCGGGACTGGGGCCAACGTCCTGACTTTC,CSVSPGTGANVLTF
TRBV6-1,-,few,TRBJ2-1,TGTGCCAGCAGTGAAGGGGGGAATTACTATGAGCAGTTCTTC,CASSEGGNYYEQFF
TRBV27,-,-,TRBJ2-1,TGTGCCAGCACGGGGAGCTTCTCCTACAATGAGCAGTTCTTC,CASTGSFSYNEQFF
TRBV20-1,TRBD1,many,TRBJ1-3,TGCAGTGCAGCGGACAGGGCTGGAAACACCATATATTTT,CSAADRAGNTIYF
TRBV29-1,-,many,TRBJ1-2,TGCAGCGTTGACCTCCGCTACTATGGCTACACCTTC,CSVDLRYYGYTF
TRBV5-1,-,many,TRBJ1-1,TGCGCCAGCAGCTTAAGGGGAGGCACTGAAGCTTTCTTT,CASSLRGGTEAFF
TRBV21-1,-,few,TRBJ2-1,TGTGCCAGCAGCAACATTACAGGGACGGATGAGCAGTTCTTC,CASSNITGTDEQFF
TRBV12-3/TRBV12-4,-,-,TRBJ2-1,TGTGCCAGCAGTCCCCCCAATAGGGACTACAATGAGCAGTTCTTC,CASSPPNRDYNEQFF
TRBV7-6,TRBD1,few,TRBJ1-1,TGTGCCAGCAGCTTAGGGCAGGGGGGGACCACTGAAGCTTTCTTT,CASSLGQGGTTEAFF
TRBV28,-,few,TRBJ2-3,TGTGCCAGCAGTCCCAGACTAGATACGCAGTATTTT,CASSPRLDTQYF
TRBV4-3,-,few,TRBJ2-2,TGCGCCAGCAGCCAAGATCCCAGGGCTAACACCGGGGAGCTGTTTTTT,CASSQDPRANTGELFF
TRBV5-1,-,-,TRBJ2-7,TGCGCCAGCAGCTTGGACGCCGAGGGGCCCTACGAGCAGTACTTC,CASSLDAEGPYEQYF
TRBV24-1,-,few,TRBJ1-3,TGTGCCGTCCAAGGGGAACCTGGAAACACCATATATTTT,CAVQGEPGNTIYF
TRBV13,-,many,TRBJ2-2,TGTGCCAGCAGCCCCGGGACAATGCCGAACACCGGGGAGCTGTTTTTT,CASSPGTMPNTGELFF
TRBV11-2,TRBD1,-,TRBJ2-5,TGTGCCAGCAGCTTAGCCCCCCTCGACAGGGGGGAGACCCAGTACTTC,CASSLAPLDRGETQYF
TRBV20-1,TRBD2,-,TRBJ2-3,TGCAGTGCTAGCGGGACTAGCGGGTACACAGATACGCAGTATTTT,CSASGTSGYTDTQYF
TRBV12-3/TRBV12-4,-,many,TRBJ1-1,TGTGCCAGCAGTCGCACCGGGACTGGTATGAACACTGAAGCTTTCTTT,CASSRTGTGMNTEAFF
TRBV7-9,-,few,TRBJ2-6,TGTGCCAGCAGCATACAGGACAACTCTGGGGCCAACGTCCTGACTTTC,CASSIQDNSGANVLTF
TRBV20-1,-,many,TRBJ2-7,TGCAGTGCTAGAGATGATGTCTACGAGCAGTACTTC,CSARDDVYEQYF
TRBV7-2,-,many,TRBJ2-7,TGTGCCAGCAGCCCTTACGACAGGCGCGGCGAGCAGTACTTC,CASSPYDRRGEQYF
TRBV12-3/TRBV12-4,-,many,TRBJ2-7,TGTGCCAGCAGTTTAGGGCAGGGAGGTACCGAGCAGTACTTC,CASSLGQGGTEQYF
TRBV20-1,-,many,TRBJ1-1,TGCAGTGCTAGAGATATGGGGCGCGGGAACACTGAAGCTTTCTTT,CSARDMGRGNTEAFF
TRBV6-2/TRBV6-3,-,few,TRBJ2-7,TGTGCCAGCAGTTACCCAACCTTCCAGAACGAGCAGTACTTC,CASSYPTFQNEQYF
TRBV18,TRBD1,-,TRBJ2-7,TGTGCCAGCTCCCCACAGGGGCAGGGCGAGCAGTACTTC,CASSPQGQGEQYF
TRBV6-5,-,many,TRBJ2-1,TGTGCCAGCAGTTTCTCCAACAGGATAAGCTCCTACAATGAGCAGTTCTTC,CASSFSNRISSYNEQFF
TRBV20-1,-,many,TRBJ1-5,TGCAGTGCTGGAGAGCGGGATCAGCCCCAGCATTTT,CSAGERDQPQHF
TRBV4-3,TRBD2,-,TRBJ2-2,TGCGCCAGCAGCCGAGCGCGGACTAGCGGGGGCCGGAGGGAGCTGTTTTTT,CASSRARTSGGRRELFF
TRBV6-2/TRBV6-3,TRBD1,many,TRBJ2-2,TGTGCCAGCAGTTACTTAGGGGGCGCGAACACCGGGGAGCTGTTTTTT,CASSYLGGANTGELFF
TRBV4-3,TRBD2,-,TRBJ2-1,TGCGCCAGCAGCCAAGCGGGGGGACTTGAGCAGTTCTTC,CASSQAGGLEQFF
TRBV7-7,-,-,TRBJ2-5,TGTGCCAGCACCCCAGACCCAGGGGTTTGGGAGACCCAGTACTTC,CASTPDPGVWETQYF
TRBV20-1,-,-,TRBJ1-2,TGCAGTGCTAGGCCCCCTGGGGCGAACTATGGCTACACCTTC,CSARPPGANYGYTF
TRBV12-3/TRBV12-4,-,-,TRBJ1-2,TGTGCCAGCACTGAACTGGCCAGAGGCTATGGCTACACCTTC,CASTELARGYGYTF
TRBV20-1,TRBD2,-,TRBJ2-2,TGCAGTGCTCGAGCGGGGGCTCTCCACGACGGGGAGCTGTTTTTT,CSARAGALHDGELFF
TRBV14,-,-,TRBJ1-6,TGTGCCAGCAGCCAGATGGGCCGGGGGAATTCACCCCTCCACTTT,CASSQMGRGNSPLHF
TRBV11-2,-,-,TRBJ1-5,TGTGCCAGCAGCTTAGATCGGCAGGGCGGTTTCAATCAGCCCCAGCATTTT,CASSLDRQGGFNQPQHF
TRBV28,-,-,TRBJ1-1,TGTGCCAGCAGTCCCTGGGGACGGCAGAACACTGAAGCTTTCTTT,CASSPWGRQNTEAFF